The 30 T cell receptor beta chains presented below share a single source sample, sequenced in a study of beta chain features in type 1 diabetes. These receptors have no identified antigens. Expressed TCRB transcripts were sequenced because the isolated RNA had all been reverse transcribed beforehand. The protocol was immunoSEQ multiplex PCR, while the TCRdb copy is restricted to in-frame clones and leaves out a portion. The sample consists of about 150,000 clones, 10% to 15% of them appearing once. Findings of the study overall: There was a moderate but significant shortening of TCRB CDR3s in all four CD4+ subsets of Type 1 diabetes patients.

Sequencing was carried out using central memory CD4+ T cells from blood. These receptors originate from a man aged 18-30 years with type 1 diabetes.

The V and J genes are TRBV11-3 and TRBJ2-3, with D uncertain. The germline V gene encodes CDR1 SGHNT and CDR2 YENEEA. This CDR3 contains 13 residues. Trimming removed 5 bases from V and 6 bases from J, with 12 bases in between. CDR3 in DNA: TGTGCCAGCAGCCTGACCTTGGGGGATACGCAGTATTTT. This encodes CASSLTLGDTQYF.

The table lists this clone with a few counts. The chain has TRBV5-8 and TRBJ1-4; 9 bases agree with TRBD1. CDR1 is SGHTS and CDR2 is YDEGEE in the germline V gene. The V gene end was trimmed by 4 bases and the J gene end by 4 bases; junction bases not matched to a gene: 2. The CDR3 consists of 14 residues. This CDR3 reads CASSLTGGNEKLFF. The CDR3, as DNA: TGTGCCAGCAGCCTGACAGGGGGTAATGAAAAACTGTTTTTT.

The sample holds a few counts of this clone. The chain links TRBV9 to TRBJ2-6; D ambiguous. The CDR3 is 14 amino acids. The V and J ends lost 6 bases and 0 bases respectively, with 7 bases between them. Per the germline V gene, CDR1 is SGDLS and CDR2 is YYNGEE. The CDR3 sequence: CASTTTSGANVLTF. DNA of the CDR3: TGTGCCAGCACCACAACCTCTGGGGCCAACGTCCTGACTTTC.

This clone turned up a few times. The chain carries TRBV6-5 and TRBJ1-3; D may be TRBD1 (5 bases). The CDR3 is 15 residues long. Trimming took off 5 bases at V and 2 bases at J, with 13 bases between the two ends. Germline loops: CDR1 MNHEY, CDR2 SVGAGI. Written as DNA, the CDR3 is TGTGCCAGCAGTATCCGGGACGGTCCTGGAAACACCATATATTTT. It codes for CASSIRDGPGNTIYF.

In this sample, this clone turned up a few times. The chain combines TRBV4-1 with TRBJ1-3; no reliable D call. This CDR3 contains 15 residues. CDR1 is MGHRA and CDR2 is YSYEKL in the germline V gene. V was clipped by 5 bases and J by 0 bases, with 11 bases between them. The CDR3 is CASSDPRYSGNTIYF. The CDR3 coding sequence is TGCGCCAGCAGCGACCCACGTTACTCTGGAAACACCATATATTTT.

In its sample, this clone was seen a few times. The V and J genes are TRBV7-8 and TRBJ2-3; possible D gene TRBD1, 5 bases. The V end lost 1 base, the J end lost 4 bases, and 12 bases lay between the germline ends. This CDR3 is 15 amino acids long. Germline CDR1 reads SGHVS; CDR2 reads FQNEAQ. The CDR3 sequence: CASSLDYQGPDTQYF. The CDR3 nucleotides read TGTGCCAGCAGCTTAGACTACCAGGGTCCAGATACGCAGTATTTT.

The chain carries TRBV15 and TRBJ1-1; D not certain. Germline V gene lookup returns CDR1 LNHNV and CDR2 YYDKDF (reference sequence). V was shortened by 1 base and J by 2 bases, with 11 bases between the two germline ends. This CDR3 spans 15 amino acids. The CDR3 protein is CATSRAGRLNTEAFF. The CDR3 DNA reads TGTGCCACCAGCAGAGCCGGACGGTTAAACACTGAAGCTTTCTTT.

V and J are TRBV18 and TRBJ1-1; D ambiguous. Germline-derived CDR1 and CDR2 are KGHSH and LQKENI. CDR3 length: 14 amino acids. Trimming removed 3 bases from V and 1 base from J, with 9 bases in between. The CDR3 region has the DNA TGTGCCAGCTCACCCACGGACGGGAACACTGAAGCTTTCTTT. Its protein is CASSPTDGNTEAFF.

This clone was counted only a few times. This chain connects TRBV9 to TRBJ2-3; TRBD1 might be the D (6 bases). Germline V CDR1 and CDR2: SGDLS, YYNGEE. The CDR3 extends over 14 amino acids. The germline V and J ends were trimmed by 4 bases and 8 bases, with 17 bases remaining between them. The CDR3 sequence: CASSTPEGVGTQYF. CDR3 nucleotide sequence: TGTGCCAGCAGCACCCCCGAGGGGGTCGGTACGCAGTATTTT.

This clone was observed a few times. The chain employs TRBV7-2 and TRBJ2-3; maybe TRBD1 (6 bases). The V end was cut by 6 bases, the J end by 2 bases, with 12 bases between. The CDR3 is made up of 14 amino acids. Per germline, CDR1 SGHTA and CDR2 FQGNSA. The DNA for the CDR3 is TGTGCCAGCAGATCTACAGGGTTCACAGATACGCAGTATTTT. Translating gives CASRSTGFTDTQYF.

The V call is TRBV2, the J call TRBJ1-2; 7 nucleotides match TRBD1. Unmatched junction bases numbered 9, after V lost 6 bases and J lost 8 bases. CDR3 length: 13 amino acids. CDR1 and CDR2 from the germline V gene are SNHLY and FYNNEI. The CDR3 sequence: CASSVQGPWGYTF. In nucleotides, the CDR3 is TGTGCCAGCAGCGTACAGGGGCCGTGGGGCTACACCTTC.

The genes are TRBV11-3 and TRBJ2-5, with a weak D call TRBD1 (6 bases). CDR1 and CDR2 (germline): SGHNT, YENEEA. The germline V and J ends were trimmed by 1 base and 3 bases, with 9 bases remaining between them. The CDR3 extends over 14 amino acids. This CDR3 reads CASSLVNREETQYF. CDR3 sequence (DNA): TGTGCCAGCAGCTTAGTTAACAGGGAAGAGACCCAGTACTTC. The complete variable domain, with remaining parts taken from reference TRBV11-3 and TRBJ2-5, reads EAGVVQSPRYKIIEKKQPVAFWCNPISGHNTLYWYLQNLGQGPELLIRYENEEAVDDSQLPKDRFSAERLKGVDSTLKIQPAELGDSAVYLCASSLVNREETQYFGPGTRLLVL.

In DNA, the CDR3 is TGTGCCTGGAGATCACCGGGACAGGGTATCCGCTACACCTTC. It specifies CAWRSPGQGIRYTF. The chain recombines TRBV30 with TRBJ1-2; 9 bases are shared with TRBD1. The CDR3 contains 14 residues. CDR1 and CDR2 (germline): GTSNPN, SVGIG (reference sequence). V shed 3 bases and J 9 bases; nucleotides not matched to a gene: 11.

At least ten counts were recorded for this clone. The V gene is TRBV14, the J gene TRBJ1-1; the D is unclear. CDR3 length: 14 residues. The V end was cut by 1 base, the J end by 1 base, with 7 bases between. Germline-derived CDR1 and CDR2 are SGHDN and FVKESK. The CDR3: CASSQAWTNTEAFF. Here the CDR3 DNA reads TGTGCCAGCAGCCAAGCGTGGACGAACACTGAAGCTTTCTTT.

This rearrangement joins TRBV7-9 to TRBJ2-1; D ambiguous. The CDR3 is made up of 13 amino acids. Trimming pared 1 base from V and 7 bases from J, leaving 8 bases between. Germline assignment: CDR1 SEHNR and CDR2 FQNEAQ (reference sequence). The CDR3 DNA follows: TGTGCCAGCAGCTTAGGGGCTCTGAATGAGCAGTTCTTC. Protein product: CASSLGALNEQFF.

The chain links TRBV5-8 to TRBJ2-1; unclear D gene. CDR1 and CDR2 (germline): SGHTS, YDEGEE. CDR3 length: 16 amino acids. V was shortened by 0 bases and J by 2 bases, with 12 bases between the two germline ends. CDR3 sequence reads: CASSLAGPSTYNEQFF. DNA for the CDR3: TGTGCCAGCAGCTTGGCCGGGCCATCGACCTACAATGAGCAGTTCTTC.

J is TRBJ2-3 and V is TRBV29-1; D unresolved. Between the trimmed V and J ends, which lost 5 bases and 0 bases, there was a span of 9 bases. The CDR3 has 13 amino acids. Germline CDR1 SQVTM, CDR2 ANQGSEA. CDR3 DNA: TGCAGCGTTCTGGGCTTTAGCACAGATACGCAGTATTTT. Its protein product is CSVLGFSTDTQYF.

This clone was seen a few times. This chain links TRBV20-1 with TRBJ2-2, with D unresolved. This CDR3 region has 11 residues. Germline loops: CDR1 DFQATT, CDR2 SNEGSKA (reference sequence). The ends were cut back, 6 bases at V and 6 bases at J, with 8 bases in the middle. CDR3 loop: CSAKGPGELFF. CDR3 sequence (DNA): TGCAGTGCAAAAGGACCCGGGGAGCTGTTTTTT.

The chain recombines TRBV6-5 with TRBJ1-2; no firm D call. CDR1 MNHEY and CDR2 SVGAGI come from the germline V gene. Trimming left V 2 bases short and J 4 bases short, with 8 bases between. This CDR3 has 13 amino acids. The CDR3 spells CASSYVSGYGYTF. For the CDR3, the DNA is TGTGCCAGCAGTTACGTTTCAGGCTATGGCTACACCTTC.

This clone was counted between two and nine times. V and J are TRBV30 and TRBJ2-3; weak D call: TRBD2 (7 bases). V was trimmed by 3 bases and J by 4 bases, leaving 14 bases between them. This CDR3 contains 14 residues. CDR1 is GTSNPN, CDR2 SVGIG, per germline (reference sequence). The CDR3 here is CAWRAGGQADTQYF. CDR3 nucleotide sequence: TGTGCCTGGAGGGCCGGGGGGCAAGCAGATACGCAGTATTTT. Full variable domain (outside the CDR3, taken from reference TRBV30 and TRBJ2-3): SQTIHQWPATLVQPVGSPLSLECTVEGTSNPNLYWYRQAAGRGLQLLFYSVGIGQISSEVPQNLSASRPQDRQFILSSKKLLLSDSGFYLCAWRAGGQADTQYFGPGTRLTVL.

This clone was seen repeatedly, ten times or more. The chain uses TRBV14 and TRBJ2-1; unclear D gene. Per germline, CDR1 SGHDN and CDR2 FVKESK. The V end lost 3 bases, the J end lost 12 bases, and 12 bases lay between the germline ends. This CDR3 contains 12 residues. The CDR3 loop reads CASSHLGSRQFF. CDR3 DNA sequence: TGTGCCAGCAGCCACCTCGGAAGTAGGCAGTTCTTC.

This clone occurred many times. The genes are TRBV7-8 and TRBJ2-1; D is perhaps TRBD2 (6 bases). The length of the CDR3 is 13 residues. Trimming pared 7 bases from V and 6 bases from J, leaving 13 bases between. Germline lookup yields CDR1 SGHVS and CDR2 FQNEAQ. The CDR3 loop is CASNSRRGNEQFF. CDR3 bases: TGTGCCAGCAACTCTCGGAGGGGCAATGAGCAGTTCTTC.

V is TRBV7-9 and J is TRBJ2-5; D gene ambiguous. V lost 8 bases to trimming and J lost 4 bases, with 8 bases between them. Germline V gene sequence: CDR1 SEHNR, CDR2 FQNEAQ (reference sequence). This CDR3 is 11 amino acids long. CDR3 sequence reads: CASVGGETQYF. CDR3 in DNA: TGTGCCAGCGTTGGTGGAGAGACCCAGTACTTC.

This chain's CDR3 is CASSSRGSQPQHF. CDR3 nucleotide sequence: TGTGCCAGCAGTAGTCGGGGTTCTCAGCCCCAGCATTTT. This rearrangement joins TRBV2 to TRBJ1-5, with no clear D. Germline values: CDR1 SNHLY, CDR2 FYNNEI. The ends were cut back, 5 bases at V and 6 bases at J, with 11 bases in the middle. CDR3 size: 13 residues.

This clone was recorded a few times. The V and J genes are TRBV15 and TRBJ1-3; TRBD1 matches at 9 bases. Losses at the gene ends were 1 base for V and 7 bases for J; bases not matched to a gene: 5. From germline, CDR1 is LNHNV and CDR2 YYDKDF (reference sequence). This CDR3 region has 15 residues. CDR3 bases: TGTGCCACCAGCAGAGCCACAGGGGGCTGGAACACCATATATTTT. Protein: CATSRATGGWNTIYF. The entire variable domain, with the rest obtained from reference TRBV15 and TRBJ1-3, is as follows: DAMVIQNPRYQVTQFGKPVTLSCSQTLNHNVMYWYQQKSSQAPKLLFHYYDKDFNNEADTPDNFQSRRPNTSFCFLDIRSPGLGDTAMYLCATSRATGGWNTIYFGEGSWLTVV.

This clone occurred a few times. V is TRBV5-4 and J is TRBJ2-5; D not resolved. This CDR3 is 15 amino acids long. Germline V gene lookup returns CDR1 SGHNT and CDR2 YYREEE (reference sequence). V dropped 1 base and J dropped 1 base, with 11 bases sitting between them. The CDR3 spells CASSLQRIAQETQYF. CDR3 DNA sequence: TGTGCCAGCAGCTTGCAGCGAATAGCCCAAGAGACCCAGTACTTC.

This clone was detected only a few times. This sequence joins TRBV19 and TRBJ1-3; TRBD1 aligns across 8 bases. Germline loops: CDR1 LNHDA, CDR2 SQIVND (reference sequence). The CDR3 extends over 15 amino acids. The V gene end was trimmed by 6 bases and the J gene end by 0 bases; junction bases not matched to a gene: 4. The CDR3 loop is CASSRDRSSGNTIYF. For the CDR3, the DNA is TGTGCCAGTAGCCGGGACAGGTCCTCTGGAAACACCATATATTTT.

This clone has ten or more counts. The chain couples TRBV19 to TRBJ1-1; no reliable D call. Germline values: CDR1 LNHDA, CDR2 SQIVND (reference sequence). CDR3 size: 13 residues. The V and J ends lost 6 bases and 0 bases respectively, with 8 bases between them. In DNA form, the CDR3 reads TGTGCCAGTAGGGGCATCATGAACACTGAAGCTTTCTTT. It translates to CASRGIMNTEAFF.

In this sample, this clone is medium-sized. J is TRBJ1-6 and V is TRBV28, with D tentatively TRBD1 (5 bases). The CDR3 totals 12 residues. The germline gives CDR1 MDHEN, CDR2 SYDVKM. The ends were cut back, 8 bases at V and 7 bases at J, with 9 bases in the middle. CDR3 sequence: CASGQGNSPLHF. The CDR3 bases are TGTGCCAGCGGCCAGGGAAATTCACCCCTCCACTTT.

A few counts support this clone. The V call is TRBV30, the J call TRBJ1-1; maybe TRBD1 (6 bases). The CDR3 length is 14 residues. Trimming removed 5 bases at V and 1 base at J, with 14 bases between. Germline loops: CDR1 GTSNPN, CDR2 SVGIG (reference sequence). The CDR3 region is CAWAPIQGNTEAFF. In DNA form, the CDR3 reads TGTGCCTGGGCTCCGATACAGGGGAACACTGAAGCTTTCTTT.